Sequencing of this T cell receptor beta chain was carried out in a study of T cell responses to AZD1222 COVID-19 vaccine. Whole-study findings and limits: Per reports, nearly half of all spike-specific TCRs target regions that are unmutated in variants.

CDR3 length: 16 amino acids. CDR1 is MDHEN and CDR2 is SYDVKM in the germline V gene. The V end lost 1 base, the J end lost 3 bases, and 15 bases lay between the germline ends. This clone showed up just once. Its antigen is not known. Some clones are missing from TCRdb's copy, which holds only in-frame ones; the method was immunoSEQ multiplex PCR. The sample yields 110,000 or so clones, 75% to 95% seen once. The clonotype comes from an adult who received the MenACWY meningococcal vaccine as a control. The source was peripheral blood, collected 28 days after the second dose of the MenACWY control vaccine. The chain uses TRBV28 and TRBJ1-1; maybe TRBD1 (5 bases). The CDR3 sequence is CASSLLTWGADTEAFF. DNA for the CDR3: TGTGCCAGCAGTTTATTAACTTGGGGCGCGGACACTGAAGCTTTCTTT.